Shown below are 23 T cell receptor beta chains from a single sample sequenced in a study of T cell repertoires in cytomegalovirus infection. TCRdb re-called the reads with MiXCR, one entry per CDR3 protein. The sample includes about 310,000 distinct CDR3 sequences, 17% of them seen just once. Sequencing input: PBMCs. The origin of the receptors is a human donor in good health (CMV status not recorded). Some clones in this sample may be carry-over from other donors' samples.

This clonotype was seen ten or more times. V is TRBV7-9 and J is TRBJ1-6, with D uncertain. V was pared by 1 base and J by 4 bases, with 8 bases between. CDR1 and CDR2 (germline): SEHNR, FQNEAQ (reference sequence). The CDR3 has 15 residues. Here the CDR3 DNA reads TGTGCCAGCAGCTTAGGCTACCGTTATAATTCACCCCTCCACTTT. This codes for CASSLGYRYNSPLHF.

J is TRBJ2-3 and V is TRBV2, with 10 positions matching TRBD2. The ends lost 7 bases at V and 2 bases at J; junction bases unmatched: 6. CDR3 length equals 15 residues. Per the germline V gene, CDR1 is SNHLY and CDR2 is FYNNEI. The DNA of the CDR3 is TGTGCCAGCAAACCCCTAGCGGGGGTCACAGATACGCAGTATTTT. It specifies CASKPLAGVTDTQYF.

This clonotype was seen many times. V usage is TRBV7-3 and J usage is TRBJ1-1; 8 nucleotides agree with TRBD1. Germline V gene sequence: CDR1 SGHTA, CDR2 FQGTGA. This CDR3 has 13 residues. The V gene end was trimmed by 5 bases and the J gene end by 4 bases; junction bases not matched to a gene: 3. CDR3 residues: CASSPDRATEAFF. The CDR3 bases are TGTGCCAGCAGCCCGGACAGGGCCACTGAAGCTTTCTTT.

A few counts support this clonotype. The rearrangement joins TRBV6-2 or TRBV6-3 to TRBJ1-1; D remains unclear. The CDR3 is made up of 13 amino acids. Germline values: CDR1 MNHEY, CDR2 SVGEGT. V was clipped by 2 bases and J by 6 bases, with 10 bases between them. For the CDR3, the DNA is TGTGCCAGCAGTTACGGGAAGAGGGCTGAAGCTTTCTTT. Amino acids: CASSYGKRAEAFF.

This clonotype was observed many times. The J gene is TRBJ1-3, the V gene TRBV7-2; 8 nucleotides match TRBD1. This CDR3 has 16 amino acids. The ends lost 5 bases at V and 0 bases at J; junction bases unmatched: 6. In germline, CDR1 is SGHTA, CDR2 FQGNSA. The CDR3 DNA is TGTGCCAGCAGCCTATACAGGGGGAGCTCTGGAAACACCATATATTTT. It yields the protein CASSLYRGSSGNTIYF.

This clonotype came up many times. This chain joins TRBV9 and TRBJ2-1; D unclear. The CDR3 loop spans 10 amino acids. V lost 7 bases and J 6 bases, leaving 5 bases between the germline ends. CDR1 and CDR2 (germline): SGDLS, YYNGEE. CDR3 in amino acids: CASGSNEQFF. The DNA for the CDR3 is TGTGCCAGCGGTTCCAATGAGCAGTTCTTC.

The chain uses TRBV19 and TRBJ2-3; 10 nucleotides align to TRBD1. The trim removed 9 bases at V and 0 bases at J, leaving 6 bases unmatched. The CDR3 loop spans 15 amino acids. Germline loops: CDR1 LNHDA, CDR2 SQIVND (reference sequence). DNA for the CDR3: TGTGCCAGCCGGGACAGGGGCCCTAGCACAGATACGCAGTATTTT. Translation gives CASRDRGPSTDTQYF.

This clonotype was observed a few times. This sequence joins TRBV18 and TRBJ2-1; 12 bases align to TRBD1. CDR3 length: 20 residues. Germline V gene lookup returns CDR1 KGHSH and CDR2 LQKENI. The trim removed 0 bases at V and 0 bases at J, leaving 9 bases unmatched. The CDR3 DNA reads as TGTGCCAGCTCACCACCGGTGGGGGACAGGGGGCCGTTCTCCTACAATGAGCAGTTCTTC. Translation gives CASSPPVGDRGPFSYNEQFF.

This clonotype was found a few times. The gene calls are TRBV28 and TRBJ1-1, with a tentative D call TRBD1 (6 bases). V gave up 3 bases and J gave up 8 bases, with 13 bases separating them. This CDR3 contains 13 residues. Germline CDR1 reads MDHEN; CDR2 reads SYDVKM. The CDR3, as DNA: TGTGCCAGCAGTTTGGGTGGACAGCGAGAAGCTTTCTTT. Translating it yields CASSLGGQREAFF.

The chain couples TRBV6-5 to TRBJ2-7; D is uncertain. The CDR3 is 15 amino acids. V lost 0 bases and J lost 3, with 12 bases in between. Germline assignment: CDR1 MNHEY and CDR2 SVGAGI. For the CDR3, the DNA is TGTGCCAGCAGTTACTCGATCGGGCCTGTCTACGAGCAGTACTTC. Its translation is CASSYSIGPVYEQYF.

The CDR3 protein is CACRRETGSTDTQYF. The CDR3 DNA is TGTGCCTGCCGGAGGGAGACAGGTTCAACAGATACGCAGTATTTT. This chain links TRBV2 with TRBJ2-3; D is perhaps TRBD1 or TRBD2 (6 bases each). The CDR3 length is 15 residues. Germline CDR1 and CDR2: SNHLY and FYNNEI. The V end lost 11 bases, the J end lost 3 bases, and 21 bases lay between the germline ends.

The chain recombines TRBV7-2 with TRBJ2-3; D is unresolved. The CDR3 covers 12 residues. Trimming shortened V by 5 bases and J by 6 bases, and 9 bases separated the two germline ends. Germline CDR1 and CDR2: SGHTA and FQGNSA. The CDR3 DNA reads TGTGCCAGCAGCGCCTTTGGGGATACGCAGTATTTT. Its protein product is CASSAFGDTQYF.

J is TRBJ2-5 and V is TRBV4-1, with 12 bases lining up with TRBD2. The CDR3 is made up of 18 amino acids. Germline V gives CDR1 MGHRA, CDR2 YSYEKL. J was trimmed by 2 bases and V by 2 bases; bases with no gene match: 9. CDR3 in DNA: TGCGCCAGCAGCCAAATCCTAGCGGGGGGGGAAACACAAGAGACCCAGTACTTC. Translating gives CASSQILAGGETQETQYF.

The V call is TRBV12-3 or TRBV12-4, the J call TRBJ1-6, with D possibly TRBD1 on 5 matching bases. This CDR3 is built from 13 residues. Trimming removed 2 bases from V and 7 bases from J, with 6 bases in between. This CDR3 reads CASSLNRNSPLHF. DNA for the CDR3: TGTGCCAGCAGTTTAAACAGGAATTCACCCCTCCACTTT.

This chain connects TRBV18 to TRBJ2-5; D gene unclear. Trimming took 3 bases from V and 0 from J, leaving 5 bases between them. CDR3 size: 13 residues. Germline-derived CDR1 and CDR2 are KGHSH and LQKENI. DNA of the CDR3: TGTGCCAGCTCACCCGCCTACCAAGAGACCCAGTACTTC. This sequence encodes CASSPAYQETQYF.

The chain combines TRBV20-1 with TRBJ1-5, with D possibly TRBD1 on 5 matching bases. CDR3 length: 16 residues. Germline V gene data show CDR1 as DFQATT and CDR2 as SNEGSKA (reference sequence). V lost 0 bases, J lost 2 bases, and 14 bases lay in between. The CDR3 loop is CSARDPGGGGNQPQHF. The DNA for the CDR3 is TGCAGTGCTAGAGACCCCGGGGGTGGAGGCAATCAGCCCCAGCATTTT.

The chain is built from TRBV2 and TRBJ1-1; 7 nucleotides agree with TRBD1. V was clipped by 9 bases and J by 4 bases; unmatched bases: 11. The CDR3 runs to 14 residues. CDR1 is SNHLY and CDR2 is FYNNEI in the germline V gene. The CDR3 here is CAREMTGLITEAFF. The CDR3 nucleotides read TGTGCCAGGGAGATGACAGGGCTGATCACTGAAGCTTTCTTT.

This clonotype has a count of ten or more. V gene TRBV19 combines with J gene TRBJ2-3; D is undetermined. Germline lookup yields CDR1 LNHDA and CDR2 SQIVND (reference sequence). The CDR3 loop spans 14 amino acids. V was cut by 3 bases and J by 3 bases, with 10 bases left in between. CDR3 sequence (DNA): TGTGCCAGTAGTATCGGACCCCCTACAGATACGCAGTATTTT. Amino acids: CASSIGPPTDTQYF.

This clonotype has only a few counts. The chain combines TRBV20-1 with TRBJ1-1, with 10 positions matching TRBD1. Germline trimming cut 6 bases from V and 8 bases from J; bases unmatched to any gene: 15. CDR1 is DFQATT, CDR2 SNEGSKA, per germline (reference sequence). This CDR3 has 15 amino acids. The CDR3 DNA sequence: TGCAGTGCGACGGGGCCGGGACAGGGGCTATCCGAAGCTTTCTTT. Translating gives CSATGPGQGLSEAFF.

This clonotype appeared many times. The V gene is TRBV7-2, the J gene TRBJ2-5; 9 nucleotides line up with TRBD2. Germline-derived CDR1 and CDR2 are SGHTA and FQGNSA. Losses at the gene ends were 4 bases for V and 5 bases for J; bases not matched to a gene: 8. The CDR3 consists of 15 residues. In nucleotides, the CDR3 is TGTGCCAGCAGCTCCCTTCGCGGGGGGGCTGAGACCCAGTACTTC. Protein product: CASSSLRGGAETQYF.

The sample holds many counts of this clonotype. J is TRBJ2-1 and V is TRBV28; 11 bases are shared with TRBD1. CDR3 length equals 13 residues. V dropped 4 bases and J dropped 15; count of bases not matched to a gene: 8. Germline CDR1 reads MDHEN; CDR2 reads SYDVKM. The CDR3 DNA follows: TGTGCCAGCAGTTCCCGGGACAGGGGGTTAGGGTTCTTC. Protein sequence: CASSSRDRGLGFF.

The V gene is TRBV28, the J gene TRBJ2-3; 8 bases line up with TRBD1. Germline-derived CDR1 and CDR2 are MDHEN and SYDVKM. This CDR3 comprises 17 residues. Trimming took 4 bases from V and 5 from J; bases not matched to a gene: 14. As DNA, the CDR3 is TGTGCCAGCAGTTCATTTACCGACAGGGGCAATGGAGATACGCAGTATTTT. Protein product: CASSSFTDRGNGDTQYF.

This clonotype was seen only a few times. The chain recombines TRBV7-9 with TRBJ2-7; possible D gene TRBD2, 6 bases. Trimming pared 2 bases from V and 5 bases from J, leaving 10 bases between. CDR1 and CDR2 (germline): SEHNR, FQNEAQ (reference sequence). This CDR3 has 13 residues. In DNA, the CDR3 is TGTGCCAGCAGCTTAAGACTAGAGCACGAGCAGTACTTC. It yields the protein CASSLRLEHEQYF.